The entry below gives a single T cell receptor beta chain sequence along with its context. This sample is part of a study of blood T cell repertoires in COVID-19. CDR1 is MNHEY and CDR2 is SMNVEV in the germline V gene (reference sequence). Trimming took off 4 bases at V and 2 bases at J, with 18 bases between the two ends. CDR3 length: 16 residues. Sequenced by immunoSEQ multiplex PCR; TCRdb stores in-frame clones only, minus some. Here the sample spans fewer than 80,000 clones, around 73% being singletons. While infection was still active, Seattle patients were enrolled and then followed longitudinally.

Sequenced sample: peripheral blood. The rearrangement links TRBV27 to TRBJ2-7; maybe TRBD1 (6 bases). The source of this sequence is a man aged 55 to 70 with COVID-19, enrolled during active disease. CDR3 bases: TGTGCCAGCAGTTCCCGGGACATCGTCTTTGCCTACGAGCAGTACTTC. Amino acid sequence: CASSSRDIVFAYEQYF.